This passage covers 2 T cell receptor beta chains from one sample sequenced in a study of low-dose radiotherapy and immunotherapy resistance in tumors. Time point in this sample: before trial treatment. Using a constant-region primer together with a V-primer adapter, TCRs were subjected to roughly 20 PCR cycles of amplification. TCRdb recomputed calls from the reads with MiXCR, one row per CDR3 protein. The sample lists some 45,000 distinct CDR3 sequences; over 9.5% were seen once. Sequencing used PBMCs, obtained before treatment. Receptor source: a female donor with ovarian cancer.

This clonotype was seen ten or more times. J is TRBJ2-1 and V is TRBV5-1; 7 positions agree with TRBD2. The CDR3 length is 18 residues. Germline CDR1 is SGHRS and CDR2 is YFSETQ. Trimming cost V 4 bases and J 0 bases; bases outside gene matches: 13. This CDR3 is CASSLGWLADSSYNEQFF. DNA of the CDR3: TGCGCCAGCAGCCTAGGGTGGCTAGCGGATTCCTCCTACAATGAGCAGTTCTTC.

This clonotype turned up a few times. The DNA is left out, because the CDR3 cannot be placed on it with certainty; the CDR3 is given as TCRdb lists it. V and J are TRBV30 and TRBJ2-1; the table's D call of TRBD1 was not tested on the DNA. Per the germline V gene, CDR1 is GTSNPN and CDR2 is SVGIG (reference sequence). The CDR3 comprises 14 residues, both ends counted. The CDR3 protein is CAWAVGTHETVRFF.